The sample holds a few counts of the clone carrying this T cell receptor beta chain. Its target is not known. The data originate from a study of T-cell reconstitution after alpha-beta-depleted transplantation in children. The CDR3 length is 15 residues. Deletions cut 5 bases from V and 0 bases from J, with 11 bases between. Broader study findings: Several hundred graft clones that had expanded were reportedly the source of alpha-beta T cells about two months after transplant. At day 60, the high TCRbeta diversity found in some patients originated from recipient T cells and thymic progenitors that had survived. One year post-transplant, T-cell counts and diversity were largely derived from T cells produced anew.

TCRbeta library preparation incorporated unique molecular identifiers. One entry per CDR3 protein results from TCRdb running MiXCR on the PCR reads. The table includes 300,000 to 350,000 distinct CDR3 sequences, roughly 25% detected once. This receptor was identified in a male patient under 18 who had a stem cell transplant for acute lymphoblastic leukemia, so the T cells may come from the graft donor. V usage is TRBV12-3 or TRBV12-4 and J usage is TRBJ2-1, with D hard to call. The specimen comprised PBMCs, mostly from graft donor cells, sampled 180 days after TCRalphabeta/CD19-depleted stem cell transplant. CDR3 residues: CASSLSASSYNEQFF. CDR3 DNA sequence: TGTGCCAGCAGTCTCAGCGCGAGCTCCTACAATGAGCAGTTCTTC.